The 29 T cell receptor beta chains presented below share a single source sample, sequenced in a study of T cells after yellow fever vaccination. TCRdb recomputed calls from the 5' RACE reads with MiXCR, one row per CDR3 protein. The table records 550,000 or so distinct CDR3 sequences, about 19% of them present only once. The specimen comprised PBMCs, sampled 15 days after the yellow fever booster vaccination. The receptor source for this set is a man aged 25 to 40 who received the YFV17D yellow fever vaccine.

This clonotype was seen a few times. The rearrangement links TRBV24-1 to TRBJ2-1, with 14 bases fitting TRBD2. Germline CDR1 KGHDR, CDR2 SFDVKD. This CDR3 comprises 19 residues. V shed 3 bases, J shed 0 bases, and the junction held 6 bases outside the gene matches. CDR3 sequence reads: CATSDAGLAGGSSYNEQFF. CDR3 sequence (DNA): TGTGCCACCAGTGATGCCGGACTAGCGGGGGGAAGCTCCTACAATGAGCAGTTCTTC.

The table lists this clonotype with many counts. This chain uses TRBV7-8 with TRBJ1-2, with 7 bases aligning to TRBD1. The CDR3 is made up of 15 amino acids. Trimming cost V 4 bases and J 4 bases; bases outside gene matches: 9. Germline loops: CDR1 SGHVS, CDR2 FQNEAQ. The chain's CDR3 is CASSSQIDRVYGYTF. CDR3 DNA: TGTGCCAGCAGCTCTCAGATCGACAGGGTCTATGGCTACACCTTC.

This clonotype was seen a few times. J is TRBJ2-5 and V is TRBV12-3 or TRBV12-4, with D perhaps TRBD1 (5 bases). The CDR3 loop spans 14 amino acids. V dropped 8 bases and J dropped 4 bases, with 17 bases sitting between them. CDR3 amino acids: CASGSREVGETQYF. Here the CDR3 DNA reads TGTGCCAGCGGTAGCAGGGAAGTTGGAGAGACCCAGTACTTC.

This clonotype was recorded a few times. The chain uses TRBV20-1 and TRBJ2-7; no clear D. The CDR3 length is 13 residues. The germline CDR1 and CDR2 sequences are DFQATT and SNEGSKA (reference sequence). V was cut by 5 bases and J by 2 bases, with 13 bases left in between. DNA of the CDR3: TGCAGTGCTCTCCGTGGCGACACCTACGAGCAGTACTTC. The encoded protein is CSALRGDTYEQYF.

This clonotype was detected only a few times. The chain uses TRBV20-1 and TRBJ2-2; D ambiguous. The CDR3 has 14 residues. V gave up 3 bases and J gave up 2 bases, with 10 bases separating them. In germline, CDR1 is DFQATT, CDR2 SNEGSKA (reference sequence). The CDR3 bases are TGCAGTGCTAGTCGGCAGCAAAACACCGGGGAGCTGTTTTTT. Its protein product is CSASRQQNTGELFF.

This chain uses TRBV7-2 with TRBJ2-2; possibly TRBD2 for D (5 bases). In germline, CDR1 is SGHTA, CDR2 FQGNSA. Trimming removed 5 bases at V and 3 bases at J, with 19 bases between. There are 17 residues in the CDR3. The CDR3 protein is CASSHRFPAEHTGELFF. In nucleotides, the CDR3 is TGTGCCAGCAGCCATCGATTTCCAGCGGAACACACCGGGGAGCTGTTTTTT.

The chain is built from TRBV6-5 and TRBJ2-5; D is ambiguous. Germline CDR1 and CDR2: MNHEY and SVGAGI. V dropped 2 bases and J dropped 0 bases, with 7 bases sitting between them. The CDR3 has 14 amino acids. This CDR3 reads CASSYGQYQETQYF. In nucleotides, the CDR3 is TGTGCCAGCAGTTACGGGCAGTACCAAGAGACCCAGTACTTC.

This clonotype appeared a few times. J is TRBJ2-1 and V is TRBV25-1, with 7 bases identical to TRBD2. Germline-derived CDR1 and CDR2 are MGHDK and SYGVNS. With V trimmed by 7 bases and J by 2 bases, 14 bases remained unmatched. The CDR3 totals 17 residues. CDR3 bases: TGTGCCAGCAATAGGGGCGCGGGGGAATCCGCCTACAATGAGCAGTTCTTC. This sequence encodes CASNRGAGESAYNEQFF.

The table lists this clonotype with a count of one. This chain connects TRBV3-1 to TRBJ2-3; 14 bases agree with TRBD2. Germline CDR1 is LGHDT and CDR2 is YNNKEL (reference sequence). V was pared by 2 bases and J by 6 bases, with 7 bases of the junction left unmatched. The CDR3 totals 17 residues. CDR3 bases: TGTGCCAGCAGCCAACGACTAGCGGGAGGGCCGGAGGATACGCAGTATTTT. It yields the protein CASSQRLAGGPEDTQYF.

This clonotype was observed once. The CDR3 is CAIRDGYEQYF. CDR3 sequence (DNA): TGTGCCATCAGGGACGGCTACGAGCAGTACTTC. The rearrangement joins TRBV10-3 to TRBJ2-7; D is undetermined. This CDR3 spans 11 amino acids. The V end was cut by 6 bases, the J end by 3 bases, with 6 bases between. Germline CDR1 is ENHRY and CDR2 is SYGVKD.

The chain combines TRBV7-8 with TRBJ2-1, with no clear D. The V and J ends lost 1 base and 7 bases respectively, with 11 bases between them. This CDR3 has 14 residues. Germline CDR1 SGHVS, CDR2 FQNEAQ. The DNA of the CDR3 is TGTGCCAGCAGCTTAGGCCAGTTAACAAATGAGCAGTTCTTC. It codes for CASSLGQLTNEQFF.

Only a few counts were recorded for this clonotype. V usage is TRBV6-4 and J usage is TRBJ2-1; the D gene is possibly TRBD2 (6 bases). The CDR3 extends over 15 amino acids. Germline CDR1 MRHNA, CDR2 SNTAGT. The V end was cut by 2 bases, the J end by 4 bases, with 12 bases between. The DNA of the CDR3 is TGTGCCAGCAGTGACGGTCTAGCGAGTTACAATGAGCAGTTCTTC. The encoded protein is CASSDGLASYNEQFF.

This clonotype was seen a handful of times. The V call is TRBV6-5, the J call TRBJ2-1; 12 positions agree with TRBD2. The CDR3 totals 16 residues. J gave up 8 bases and V 4 bases, and 9 bases lay outside the gene matches. From germline, CDR1 is MNHEY and CDR2 SVGAGI. The CDR3, as DNA: TGTGCCAGCAGTTCGCCACTAGCGGGAGGCTTCGATGAGCAGTTCTTC. Its translation: CASSSPLAGGFDEQFF.

V is TRBV28 and J is TRBJ2-1; 7 bases fit TRBD2. The CDR3 runs 16 residues. The ends lost 5 bases at V and 6 bases at J; junction bases unmatched: 13. The germline gives CDR1 MDHEN, CDR2 SYDVKM. CDR3 coding DNA: TGTGCCAGCAGTCCAGCGGGGTTGCGGGAGCCCAATGAGCAGTTCTTC. As protein: CASSPAGLREPNEQFF.

This clonotype was observed a few times. This chain connects TRBV7-9 to TRBJ2-5, with D tentatively TRBD1 (6 bases). This CDR3 comprises 13 residues. The V gene lost 8 bases and the J gene lost 5 bases, with 15 bases spanning the gap. CDR1 is SEHNR, CDR2 FQNEAQ, per germline (reference sequence). CDR3 in DNA: TGTGCCAGCCAAAGAGGGGGAGTGGAGACCCAGTACTTC. It codes for CASQRGGVETQYF.

The CDR3 DNA reads as TGTGCCAGCAGTTTATCTGGCGGGAGAGGGTCAGATACGCAGTATTTT. This translates into CASSLSGGRGSDTQYF. This sequence joins TRBV27 and TRBJ2-3; TRBD2 aligns across 7 bases. V gave up 0 bases and J gave up 4 bases; unmatched junction bases: 7. The CDR3 has 16 amino acids. Germline values: CDR1 MNHEY, CDR2 SMNVEV (reference sequence).

CDR3 DNA: TGTGCCAGCAGCCGTCGCCCAGGGGGCGCCTACAATGAGCAGTTCTTC. It translates to CASSRRPGGAYNEQFF. V and J are TRBV6-1 and TRBJ2-1; TRBD1 agrees at 8 bases. Looked up from germline, CDR1 is MNHNS and CDR2 is SASEGT. The CDR3 sequence is 16 residues long. V trimming: 6 bases; J trimming: 2 bases; junction bases outside the gene matches: 9.

This clonotype came up a few times. The rearrangement uses TRBV2 and TRBJ2-3; D might be TRBD2 (7 bases). There are 14 residues in the CDR3. V shed 2 bases and J shed 5 bases, with 11 bases lying between them. The V gene's germline CDR1 is SNHLY and CDR2 FYNNEI. CDR3 sequence reads: CASSERGGVDTQYF. In DNA form, the CDR3 reads TGTGCCAGCAGTGAAAGAGGGGGGGTAGATACGCAGTATTTT.

This clonotype showed up just a few times. The V and J genes are TRBV29-1 and TRBJ2-2, with TRBD1 matching 7 bases. Germline assignment: CDR1 SQVTM and CDR2 ANQGSEA. The CDR3 is 17 residues long. V was pared by 4 bases and J by 2 bases, with 13 bases of the junction left unmatched. As DNA, the CDR3 is TGCAGCGTTGTTCGTCCGGGCAGGGACAGAAACACCGGGGAGCTGTTTTTT. Translation: CSVVRPGRDRNTGELFF.

This clonotype was observed a single time. The V and J genes are TRBV29-1 and TRBJ2-3, with unresolved D. There are 16 residues in the CDR3. Trimming pared 5 bases from V and 2 bases from J, leaving 20 bases between. Germline CDR1 is SQVTM and CDR2 is ANQGSEA. CDR3 nucleotide sequence: TGCAGCGTTTCGATTGCAATGCGTGGTAACACAGATACGCAGTATTTT. Translated, it gives CSVSIAMRGNTDTQYF.

The chain employs TRBV7-2 and TRBJ2-2; D call uncertain. The germline CDR1 and CDR2 sequences are SGHTA and FQGNSA. This CDR3 comprises 13 residues. The V gene lost 5 bases and the J gene lost 2 bases, with 6 bases spanning the gap. CDR3 sequence (DNA): TGTGCCAGCAGCCTTTATAACACCGGGGAGCTGTTTTTT. Amino acids: CASSLYNTGELFF.

Only a few counts were recorded for this clonotype. This chain links TRBV29-1 with TRBJ1-5; D perhaps matches TRBD1 (5 bases). This CDR3 spans 13 amino acids. Trimming removed 4 bases at V and 10 bases at J, with 17 bases between. In germline, CDR1 is SQVTM, CDR2 ANQGSEA. CDR3 loop: CSVAYPQGGPQHF. In DNA, the CDR3 is TGCAGCGTTGCGTACCCCCAGGGTGGCCCCCAGCATTTT.

The rearrangement links TRBV20-1 to TRBJ1-1; 9 positions match TRBD1. The V and J ends lost 0 bases and 12 bases, in that order; junction bases with no gene match: 8. The CDR3 spans 13 residues. CDR1 and CDR2 from the germline V gene are DFQATT and SNEGSKA (reference sequence). The CDR3 nucleotides read TGCAGTGCTAGAGAGGCCGGGACAGGGTACTCTTTCTTT. Amino acid sequence: CSAREAGTGYSFF.

This clonotype was recorded at least ten times. The junction does not match germline at one end; this may be a read error. The CDR3 coding sequence is TGTGCTAGCAGCTTGGAGTTATCAGATACGCAGTATTTT. Protein product: CASSLELSDTQYF. The rearrangement uses TRBV7-7 and TRBJ2-3; D is unclear. From germline, CDR1 is SSHAT and CDR2 FNYEAQ (reference sequence). The CDR3 has 13 residues.

This clonotype was recorded many times. The chain recombines TRBV18 with TRBJ2-1; D ambiguous. Trimming stripped 2 bases from V and 6 bases from J, with 8 bases between. Germline CDR1 and CDR2: KGHSH and LQKENI. The CDR3 totals 13 residues. CDR3 in DNA: TGTGCCAGCTCACCAGGGCTGGGCAATGAGCAGTTCTTC. It codes for CASSPGLGNEQFF.

V and J are TRBV4-2 and TRBJ2-7; either TRBD1 or TRBD2 may fit D (6 bases each). Germline lookup yields CDR1 LGHNA and CDR2 YNFKEQ. The CDR3 length is 12 residues. V shed 8 bases and J shed 2 bases, with 10 bases lying between them. CDR3 in amino acids: CASEGGTYEQYF. The CDR3 nucleotides are TGTGCCAGCGAGGGGGGAACCTACGAGCAGTACTTC.

In this sample, this clonotype turned up many times. The gene calls are TRBV5-5 and TRBJ2-2, with 8 bases matching TRBD1. V was clipped by 1 base and J by 7 bases; unmatched bases: 6. The CDR3 loop spans 15 amino acids. CDR1 is SGHKS, CDR2 YYEKEE, per germline (reference sequence). CDR3 DNA sequence: TGTGCCAGCAGCTTGAGGACAGGGTTTAGCGGGGAGCTGTTTTTT. The encoded protein is CASSLRTGFSGELFF.

This clonotype appeared a few times. The chain uses TRBV20-1 and TRBJ2-1; a weak D match, TRBD2 (6 bases). This CDR3 is built from 15 residues. Germline CDR1 and CDR2: DFQATT and SNEGSKA (reference sequence). Trimming stripped 3 bases from V and 6 bases from J, with 18 bases between. The CDR3 DNA reads TGCAGTGCTAGCGGGAGTGAGGGTGGGTCCAATGAGCAGTTCTTC. It codes for CSASGSEGGSNEQFF.

This clonotype was counted a few times. The chain carries TRBV7-9 and TRBJ2-3; 10 bases fit TRBD2. The CDR3 has 17 residues. V was pared by 3 bases and J by 4 bases, with 10 bases of the junction left unmatched. Germline CDR1 and CDR2: SEHNR and FQNEAQ (reference sequence). CDR3 nucleotides: TGTGCCAGCAGCTTGGCCGCTAGCGGGAGCACCCCAGATACGCAGTATTTT. Translating it yields CASSLAASGSTPDTQYF.